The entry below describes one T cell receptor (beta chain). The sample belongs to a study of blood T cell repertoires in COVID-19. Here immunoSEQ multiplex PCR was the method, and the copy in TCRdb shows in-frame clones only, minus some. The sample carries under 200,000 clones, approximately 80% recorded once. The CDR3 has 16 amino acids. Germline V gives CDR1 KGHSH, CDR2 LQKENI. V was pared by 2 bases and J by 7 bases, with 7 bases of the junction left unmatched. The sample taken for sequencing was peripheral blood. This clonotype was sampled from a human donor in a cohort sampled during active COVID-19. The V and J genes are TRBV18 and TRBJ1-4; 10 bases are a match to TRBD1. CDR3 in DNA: TGTGCCAGCTCACCAGGGACAGGGGACGGTGGTGAAAAACTGTTTTTT. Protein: CASSPGTGDGGEKLFF.